This TCR beta chain was observed in a study of CD8+CD57+ T cells in acquired aplastic anemia. Background on the study: Sorted CD4+ and CD8+ cells yielded DNA averaging around 3 ug. Study-wide findings and caveats: Patients and controls shared approximately 30 CD8+ CDR3 sequences. Patients showed no significant difference from controls in CD8+ Simpson's diversity.

Germline values: CDR1 MNHEY, CDR2 SVGEGT. V lost 2 bases to trimming and J lost 9 bases, with 14 bases between them. The CDR3 consists of 15 residues. The TCR beta profiling, which covered VDJ combination and CDR3 sequence, was carried out using genomic DNA as the template. From the reads, TCRdb called clonotypes with MiXCR, one entry per CDR3 protein. The sample has under 200,000 distinct CDR3 sequences, under 70% seen once. As for this clonotype: What it binds is unknown. Given a much more abundant clone one base away, this may be a read error.

The rearrangement uses TRBV6-2 or TRBV6-3 and TRBJ1-6; no reliable D call. This sequence was found in a human donor with severe aplastic anemia or a healthy control (not recorded which). The sequencing sample was made of sorted CD4+, CD8+, or CD8+CD57+ T cells (not recorded which) from PBMCs. CDR3 DNA sequence: TGTGCCAGCAGTTACGCTTCTAGGGTGGGTTCACCCCTCCACTTT. It is translated as CASSYASRVGSPLHF.